Given below is one T cell receptor (beta chain) in context. The table came from immunoSEQ multiplex PCR; TCRdb's copy has only in-frame clones and leaves some out. The sample has about 70,000 clones, approximately 96% seen once; the top ten hold approximately 0.2%. This entry belongs to a study of technical replicates of blood from a few donors. V was pared by 0 bases and J by 3 bases, with 13 bases between. This CDR3 is built from 16 residues. CDR1 is MNHEY and CDR2 is SVGAGI in the germline V gene. Sequencing used T cells isolated from PBMCs. This TCR was recovered from a human donor in good health. V gene TRBV6-5 combines with J gene TRBJ2-3; D perhaps matches TRBD2 (5 bases). In DNA, the CDR3 is TGTGCCAGCAGTTACTCGGGAGCCGGGTATACAGATACGCAGTATTTT. The encoded protein is CASSYSGAGYTDTQYF.